This T cell receptor (beta chain) was identified in a study of CD4 T cells in relation to SARS-CoV-2 and coronaviruses. Here immunoSEQ multiplex PCR was the method, and the copy in TCRdb shows in-frame clones only, minus some. The table shows about 21,000 clones, with around three quarters occurring only once. The CDR3 contains 13 residues. The V gene's germline CDR1 is SGHDT and CDR2 YYEEEE. Before the COVID-19 pandemic, during about 2011-2019, CD4+ T cells were taken from unexposed donors. The cells were cultured for about ten days before CD4+ T cells were isolated. This clone is large. Its antigen is undetermined. At one end, the junction sequence differs from germline, possibly due to a read error.

This clonotype was obtained from a human donor in good health. Sequenced input: CD4+ T cells from PBMCs, cultured in vitro. The rearrangement uses TRBV5-6 and TRBJ2-7; D is perhaps TRBD1 (5 bases). CDR3 residues: CASSSSRTIDIDF. CDR3 in DNA: TGTGCCAGCAGTTCCAGTCGGACAATCGACATTGACTTC.